This record looks at one T cell receptor beta chain sequence and its context. This sample is part of a study of cytomegalovirus exposure and HLA in healthy donors. The primer mix had 60 Vbeta and 13 Jbeta primers. The protocol was immunoSEQ multiplex PCR, while the TCRdb copy is restricted to in-frame clones and leaves out a portion. The table lists about 90,000 clones, about 67% of them singletons, with 2.1% in the top ten. V shed 8 bases and J shed 3 bases, with 9 bases lying between them. The germline V gene has CDR1 MNHEY and CDR2 SVGAGI. The CDR3 spans 12 residues. V is TRBV6-5 and J is TRBJ2-3; D is possibly TRBD2 (6 bases). The TCR was taken from a man younger than 40 in good health and CMV-seronegative. Sequencing used PBMCs. CDR3 nucleotides: TGTGCCAGCGGGGGGAGGACAGATACGCAGTATTTT. Translation: CASGGRTDTQYF.